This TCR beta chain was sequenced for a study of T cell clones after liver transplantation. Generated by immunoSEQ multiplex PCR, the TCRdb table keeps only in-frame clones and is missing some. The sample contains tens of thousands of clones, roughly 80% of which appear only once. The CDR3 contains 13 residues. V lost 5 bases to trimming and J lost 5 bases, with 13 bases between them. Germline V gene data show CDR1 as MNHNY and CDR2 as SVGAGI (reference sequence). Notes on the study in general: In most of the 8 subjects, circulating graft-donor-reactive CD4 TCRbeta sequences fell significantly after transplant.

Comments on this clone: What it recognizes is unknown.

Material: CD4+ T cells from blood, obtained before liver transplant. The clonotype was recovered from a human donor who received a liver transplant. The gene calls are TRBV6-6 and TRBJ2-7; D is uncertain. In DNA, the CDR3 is TGTGCCAGCAGTCGAACCTACCCCGACGAGCAGTACTTC. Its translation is CASSRTYPDEQYF.